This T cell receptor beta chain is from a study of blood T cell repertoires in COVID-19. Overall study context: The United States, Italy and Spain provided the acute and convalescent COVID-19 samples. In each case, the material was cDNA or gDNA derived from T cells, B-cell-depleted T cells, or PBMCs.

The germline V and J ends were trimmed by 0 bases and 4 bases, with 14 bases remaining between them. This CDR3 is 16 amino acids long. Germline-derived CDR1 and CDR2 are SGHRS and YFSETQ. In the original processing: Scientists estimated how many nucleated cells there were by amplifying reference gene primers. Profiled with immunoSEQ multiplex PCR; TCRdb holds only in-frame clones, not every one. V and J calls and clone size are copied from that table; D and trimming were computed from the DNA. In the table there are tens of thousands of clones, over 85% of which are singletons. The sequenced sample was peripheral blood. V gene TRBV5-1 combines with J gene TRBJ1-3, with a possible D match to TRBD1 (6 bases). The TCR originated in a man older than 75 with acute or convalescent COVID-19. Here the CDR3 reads CASSLDGGALGNTIYF. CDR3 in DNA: TGCGCCAGCAGCTTGGATGGGGGCGCGTTAGGAAACACCATATATTTT.